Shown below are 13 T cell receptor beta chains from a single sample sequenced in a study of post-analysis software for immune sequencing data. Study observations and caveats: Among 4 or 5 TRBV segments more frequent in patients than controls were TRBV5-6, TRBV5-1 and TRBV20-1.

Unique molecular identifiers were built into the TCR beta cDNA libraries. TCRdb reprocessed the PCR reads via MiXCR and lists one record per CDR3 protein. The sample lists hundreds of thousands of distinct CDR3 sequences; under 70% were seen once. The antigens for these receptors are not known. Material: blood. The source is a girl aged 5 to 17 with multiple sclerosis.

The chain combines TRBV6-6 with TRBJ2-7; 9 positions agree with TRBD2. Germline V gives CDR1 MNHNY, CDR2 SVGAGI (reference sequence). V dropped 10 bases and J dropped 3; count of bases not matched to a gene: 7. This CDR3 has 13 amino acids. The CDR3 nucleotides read TGTGCCACGAACCTAGCGGGGATCTACGAGCAGTACTTC. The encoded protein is CATNLAGIYEQYF.

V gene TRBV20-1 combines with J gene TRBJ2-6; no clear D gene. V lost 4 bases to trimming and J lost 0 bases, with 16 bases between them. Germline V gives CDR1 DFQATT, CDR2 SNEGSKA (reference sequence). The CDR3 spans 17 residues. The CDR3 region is CSAKDAARLSGANVLTF. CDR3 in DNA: TGCAGTGCTAAGGACGCGGCAAGACTCTCTGGGGCCAACGTCCTGACTTTC.

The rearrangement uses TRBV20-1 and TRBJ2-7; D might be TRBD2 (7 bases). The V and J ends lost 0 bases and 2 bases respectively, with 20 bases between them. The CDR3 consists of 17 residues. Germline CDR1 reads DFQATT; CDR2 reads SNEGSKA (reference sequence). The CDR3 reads CSARDPQGEGGAYEQYF. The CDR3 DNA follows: TGCAGTGCTAGAGATCCGCAGGGTGAGGGGGGGGCCTACGAGCAGTACTTC.

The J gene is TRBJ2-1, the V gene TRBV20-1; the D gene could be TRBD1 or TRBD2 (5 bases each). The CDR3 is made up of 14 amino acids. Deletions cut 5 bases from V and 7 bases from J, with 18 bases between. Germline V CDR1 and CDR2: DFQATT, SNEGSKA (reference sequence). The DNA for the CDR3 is TGCAGTGCTGGGACGCAGGGTACGAGGAATGAGCAGTTCTTC. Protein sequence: CSAGTQGTRNEQFF.

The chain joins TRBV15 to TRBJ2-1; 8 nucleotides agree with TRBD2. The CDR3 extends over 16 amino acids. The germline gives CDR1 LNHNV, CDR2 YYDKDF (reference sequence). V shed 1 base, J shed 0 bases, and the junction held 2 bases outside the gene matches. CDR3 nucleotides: TGTGCCACCAGCAGAGCGGGAGGGCCCTCCTACAATGAGCAGTTCTTC. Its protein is CATSRAGGPSYNEQFF.

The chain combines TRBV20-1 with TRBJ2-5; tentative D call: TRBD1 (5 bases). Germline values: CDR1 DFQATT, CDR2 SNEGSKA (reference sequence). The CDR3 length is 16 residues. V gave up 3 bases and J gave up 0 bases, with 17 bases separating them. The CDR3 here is CSASGPPTADQETQYF. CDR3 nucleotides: TGCAGTGCTAGCGGCCCCCCGACAGCCGACCAAGAGACCCAGTACTTC.

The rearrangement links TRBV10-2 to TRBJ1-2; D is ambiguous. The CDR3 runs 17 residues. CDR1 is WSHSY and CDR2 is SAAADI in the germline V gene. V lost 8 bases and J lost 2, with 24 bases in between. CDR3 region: CASSSSGGSRTNYGYTF. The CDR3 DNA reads TGCGCCAGCTCTTCGTCGGGTGGCAGCCGGACCAACTATGGCTACACCTTC.

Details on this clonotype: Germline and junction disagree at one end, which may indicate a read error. The chain's CDR3 is CASSLLGGSNNEQFF. CDR3 nucleotides: TGTGCCAGCAGCTTATTAGGGGGCTCCAACAATGAGCAGTTCTTC. The gene calls are TRBV11-2 and TRBJ2-1; 7 bases are a match to TRBD1. There are 15 residues in the CDR3. Germline V lookup: CDR1 SGHAT, CDR2 FQNNGV.

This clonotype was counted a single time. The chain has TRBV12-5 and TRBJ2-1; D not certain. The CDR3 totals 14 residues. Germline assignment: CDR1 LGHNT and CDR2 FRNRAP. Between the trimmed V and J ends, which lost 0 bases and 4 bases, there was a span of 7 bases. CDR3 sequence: CASGLVQSYNEQFF. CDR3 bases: TGTGCTAGTGGTTTGGTACAATCTTACAATGAGCAGTTCTTC.

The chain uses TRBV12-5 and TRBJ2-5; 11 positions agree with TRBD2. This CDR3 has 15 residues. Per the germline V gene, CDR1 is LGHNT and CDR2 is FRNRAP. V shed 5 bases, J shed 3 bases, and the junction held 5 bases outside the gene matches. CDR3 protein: CASGLAGGLKETQYF. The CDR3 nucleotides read TGTGCTAGTGGTCTAGCGGGAGGTTTAAAAGAGACCCAGTACTTC.

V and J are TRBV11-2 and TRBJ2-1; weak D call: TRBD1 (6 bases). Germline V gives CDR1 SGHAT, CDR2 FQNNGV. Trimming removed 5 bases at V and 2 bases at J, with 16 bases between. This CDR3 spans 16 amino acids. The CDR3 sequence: CASSNLWGHTYNEQFF. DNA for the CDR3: TGTGCCAGCAGCAACCTTTGGGGGCACACCTACAATGAGCAGTTCTTC.

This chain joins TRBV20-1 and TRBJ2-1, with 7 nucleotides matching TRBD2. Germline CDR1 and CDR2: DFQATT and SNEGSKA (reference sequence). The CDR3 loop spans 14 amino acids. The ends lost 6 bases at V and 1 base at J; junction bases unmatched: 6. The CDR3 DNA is TGCAGTGCACCTACTAGCGCATCCTACAATGAGCAGTTCTTC. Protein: CSAPTSASYNEQFF.

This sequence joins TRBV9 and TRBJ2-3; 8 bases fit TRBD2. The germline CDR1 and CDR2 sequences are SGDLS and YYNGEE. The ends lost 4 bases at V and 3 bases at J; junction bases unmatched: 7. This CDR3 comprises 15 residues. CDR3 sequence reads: CASSPRLARTDTQYF. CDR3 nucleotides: TGTGCCAGCAGCCCCCGACTAGCGCGGACAGATACGCAGTATTTT.